In its sample, the clone carrying this T cell receptor beta chain was seen once. Its antigen remains unidentified. The assay was immunoSEQ multiplex PCR, and TCRdb's table has in-frame clones only and misses some. The table lists 150,000 to 200,000 clones, approximately 90% of them singletons. Trimming removed 1 base from V and 0 bases from J, with 11 bases in between. Per the germline V gene, CDR1 is SGHAT and CDR2 is FQNNGV. The CDR3 sequence is 16 residues long. The data stem from a study of lymphopenia after photon versus proton radiotherapy. Whole-study results and caveats: Proton therapy kept repertoires fairly stable, unlike photons, which gained effector/memory cells.

Specimen: peripheral blood, collected from a patient treated with photon-based radiotherapy. The V call is TRBV11-2, the J call TRBJ2-3; D gene unclear. This sequence was found in a man aged 50-59 years with gastric cancer. The CDR3 DNA follows: TGTGCCAGCAGCTTAGGTTTTGCAGGAAGCACAGATACGCAGTATTTT. Its translation: CASSLGFAGSTDTQYF.